The 5 T cell receptor beta chains in this list originate from one sample, sequenced in a study of identical twins. TCRdb re-called the 5' RACE reads with MiXCR, one entry per CDR3 protein. Among roughly 1,500,000 distinct CDR3 sequences listed, less than 35% were seen once. Sequencing input: cord blood. These receptors all stem from a newborn girl in good health.

The chain links TRBV19 to TRBJ1-4; D might be TRBD1 (6 bases). The CDR3 spans 15 residues. V was clipped by 6 bases and J by 3 bases, with 14 bases between them. Per germline, CDR1 LNHDA and CDR2 SQIVND (reference sequence). CDR3 DNA: TGTGCCAGTAGACCGGCGGACAGATCTAATGAAAAACTGTTTTTT. Protein product: CASRPADRSNEKLFF.

This clonotype was seen more than once but under ten times. The chain joins TRBV27 to TRBJ1-1, with D possibly TRBD1 on 5 matching bases. The length of the CDR3 is 15 residues. Per the germline V gene, CDR1 is MNHEY and CDR2 is SMNVEV (reference sequence). V was clipped by 1 base and J by 5 bases, with 14 bases between them. CDR3 in amino acids: CASSLYRQGVTEAFF. The CDR3 region has the DNA TGTGCCAGCAGTTTATACCGCCAGGGTGTGACTGAAGCTTTCTTT.

This clonotype was counted once. The chain employs TRBV18 and TRBJ2-5, with TRBD1 matching over 10 bases. The germline CDR1 and CDR2 sequences are KGHSH and LQKENI. CDR3 size: 15 residues. The ends lost 6 bases at V and 5 bases at J; junction bases unmatched: 9. The CDR3, as DNA: TGTGCCAGCTCGTCCGGGACAGGGGTTTCGGAGACCCAGTACTTC. The encoded protein is CASSSGTGVSETQYF.

As for this clonotype: This may arise from a read error, as a much more abundant clone is one base away. This chain uses TRBV12-3 or TRBV12-4 with TRBJ2-5; no definite D call. The length of the CDR3 is 16 residues. V shed 5 bases and J shed 11 bases, with 27 bases lying between them. This CDR3 reads CASSVYGDPGSYGQYF. The CDR3 nucleotides are TGTGCCAGCAGTGTGTACGGAGACCCGGGCTCCTACGGGCAGTACTTC.

For this clonotype: The junction and the germline gene differ at one end; a read error may be behind it. V and J are TRBV9 and TRBJ2-5; tentatively, D is TRBD2 (6 bases). Germline CDR1 is SGDLS and CDR2 is YYNGEE. The CDR3 length is 14 residues. CDR3 sequence (DNA): TGTGCCAGCAGCCTCCACCGGGAGCAAGAGACCCCGTACTTC. It codes for CASSLHREQETPYF. Full variable domain (missing parts from reference TRBV9 and TRBJ2-5): DSGVTQTPKHLITATGQRVTLRCSPRSGDLSVYWYQQSLDQGLQFLIQYYNGEERAKGNILERFSAQQFPDLHSELNLSSLELGDSALYFCASSLHREQETPYFGPGTRLLVL.